A single sample gave rise to the 31 T cell receptor beta chains below, sequenced in a study of T-cell reconstitution after alpha-beta-depleted transplantation in children. This sample's TCRbeta library carried unique molecular identifier barcodes. TCRdb re-called the PCR reads with MiXCR, one entry per CDR3 protein. The sample contains a few hundred thousand distinct CDR3 sequences, 11% of which appear only once. This specimen was PBMCs from the stem cell graft donor, taken from the stem cell graft. The receptor source for this set is a human donor who donated a stem cell graft to a child with acute myeloid leukemia.

This clonotype showed up just a few times. The CDR3 DNA sequence: TGTGCCAGCAGCGTATGGGACCGCCGGGGCGGGGAGCTGTTTTTT. This translates into CASSVWDRRGGELFF. The V and J genes are TRBV9 and TRBJ2-2; either TRBD1 or TRBD2 may supply D (5 bases each). V was clipped by 1 base and J by 7 bases, with 14 bases between them. Germline values: CDR1 SGDLS, CDR2 YYNGEE. CDR3 size: 15 residues.

This clonotype was detected a few times. This sequence joins TRBV29-1 and TRBJ2-1; the D is unclear. The V and J ends lost 3 bases and 0 bases respectively, with 9 bases between them. The CDR3 consists of 14 residues. From germline, CDR1 is SQVTM and CDR2 ANQGSEA. This CDR3 is CSVEGMSSYNEQFF. CDR3 nucleotide sequence: TGCAGCGTTGAGGGGATGAGCTCCTACAATGAGCAGTTCTTC.

This clonotype was counted ten times or more. One junction end disagrees with the germline gene, perhaps due to a read error. The gene calls are TRBV5-1 and TRBJ1-5; D call uncertain. Germline values: CDR1 SGHRS, CDR2 YFSETQ. The CDR3 sequence is 14 residues long. This CDR3 is CASSLGLGNQPQHF. In nucleotides, the CDR3 is TGTGCCAGCAGTTTAGGGTTGGGCAATCAGCCCCAGCATTTT.

DNA of the CDR3: TGCGCCAGCAGCCCTCGGGACAGGGGAACAGATACGCAGTATTTT. This gives the protein CASSPRDRGTDTQYF. The V call is TRBV5-1, the J call TRBJ2-3; 10 bases match TRBD1. This CDR3 contains 15 residues. The V gene's germline CDR1 is SGHRS and CDR2 YFSETQ. Germline trimming cut 4 bases from V and 3 bases from J; bases unmatched to any gene: 5.

The V gene is TRBV7-2, the J gene TRBJ2-2; D is unclear. Germline loops: CDR1 SGHTA, CDR2 FQGNSA. The V gene lost 5 bases and the J gene lost 4 bases, with 11 bases spanning the gap. The length of the CDR3 is 14 residues. The chain's CDR3 is CASSPRASTGELFF. The DNA for the CDR3 is TGTGCCAGCAGCCCCCGAGCCTCCACCGGGGAGCTGTTTTTT.

In its sample, this clonotype was seen once. The chain has TRBV6-1 and TRBJ2-7; D gene uncertain. V lost 3 bases and J lost 1, with 7 bases in between. This CDR3 contains 13 residues. The germline V gene encodes CDR1 MNHNS and CDR2 SASEGT. CDR3 sequence reads: CASSENRSYEQYF. CDR3 coding DNA: TGTGCCAGCAGTGAGAACAGATCCTACGAGCAGTACTTC.

This clonotype was counted at least ten times. The CDR3 sequence: CASSLRAGVTDTQYF. DNA of the CDR3: TGTGCCAGCAGTCTCCGGGCGGGAGTAACAGATACGCAGTATTTT. The chain combines TRBV11-2 with TRBJ2-3, with TRBD2 identical over 7 bases. The CDR3 has 15 residues. CDR1 SGHAT and CDR2 FQNNGV come from the germline V gene. Trimming took 6 bases from V and 3 from J; bases not matched to a gene: 9.

This clonotype was observed at least ten times. This chain links TRBV29-1 with TRBJ2-2; D call uncertain. The CDR3 is 10 residues long. The V and J ends lost 4 bases and 7 bases respectively, with 4 bases between them. CDR1 is SQVTM and CDR2 is ANQGSEA in the germline V gene. As DNA, the CDR3 is TGCAGCGTTGGGGGCGGGGAGCTGTTTTTT. Protein sequence: CSVGGGELFF.

The V gene is TRBV5-1, the J gene TRBJ2-3; 9 bases line up with TRBD1. The CDR3 extends over 16 amino acids. J gave up 4 bases and V 3 bases, and 9 bases lay outside the gene matches. The germline gives CDR1 SGHRS, CDR2 YFSETQ. The CDR3 loop reads CASSSRGTGRPDTQYF. The CDR3 region has the DNA TGCGCCAGCAGCTCGAGGGGGACAGGGAGGCCAGATACGCAGTATTTT. The variable domain in full, with the rest retrieved from reference TRBV5-1 and TRBJ2-3, is KAGVTQTPRYLIKTRGQQVTLSCSPISGHRSVSWYQQTPGQGLQFLFEYFSETQRNKGNFPGRFSGRQFSNSRSEMNVSTLELGDSALYLCASSSRGTGRPDTQYFGPGTRLTVL.

The chain combines TRBV20-1 with TRBJ1-1; D might be TRBD1 (5 bases). Germline V CDR1 and CDR2: DFQATT, SNEGSKA (reference sequence). The CDR3 runs to 11 residues. The CDR3: CRATVNTEAFF. The CDR3, as DNA: TGCAGGGCGACAGTAAACACTGAAGCTTTCTTT.

This clonotype came up a few times. This rearrangement joins TRBV5-1 to TRBJ2-1; a possible D gene is TRBD2 (7 bases). Trimming pared 1 base from V and 8 bases from J, leaving 13 bases between. Germline CDR1 is SGHRS and CDR2 is YFSETQ. The CDR3 contains 14 residues. This chain's CDR3 is CASSLLTGRDEQFF. CDR3 bases: TGCGCCAGCAGCTTGCTTACAGGGAGGGATGAGCAGTTCTTC.

This clonotype was counted ten times or more. The genes are TRBV5-1 and TRBJ2-1, with TRBD1 matching over 9 bases. The CDR3 has 12 residues. The germline CDR1 and CDR2 sequences are SGHRS and YFSETQ. J gave up 15 bases and V 5 bases, and 9 bases lay outside the gene matches. CDR3 loop: CASRMAGQGWFF. For the CDR3, the DNA is TGCGCCAGCAGAATGGCCGGACAGGGGTGGTTCTTC.

This clonotype occurred a few times. The CDR3 loop is CAWRVGVGNTIYF. The CDR3 nucleotides read TGTGCCTGGAGGGTAGGGGTCGGAAACACCATATATTTT. The rearrangement joins TRBV30 to TRBJ1-3; maybe TRBD1 (5 bases). The germline CDR1 and CDR2 sequences are GTSNPN and SVGIG (reference sequence). The CDR3 is made up of 13 amino acids. V lost 3 bases and J 4 bases, leaving 10 bases between the germline ends.

This clonotype showed up just a few times. This chain links TRBV5-1 with TRBJ1-1; 9 positions match TRBD1. The CDR3 sequence is 15 residues long. The trim removed 4 bases at V and 1 base at J, leaving 5 bases unmatched. Per the germline V gene, CDR1 is SGHRS and CDR2 is YFSETQ. CDR3 nucleotides: TGCGCCAGCAGCCGACAGGGGGGCAGGAACACTGAAGCTTTCTTT. It is translated as CASSRQGGRNTEAFF.

The chain carries TRBV5-1 and TRBJ2-5; D is uncertain. Germline CDR1 reads SGHRS; CDR2 reads YFSETQ. The CDR3 extends over 15 amino acids. Trimming took off 3 bases at V and 2 bases at J, with 14 bases between the two ends. This CDR3 reads CASSYAGYGQETQYF. The CDR3 DNA reads TGCGCCAGCAGCTACGCAGGTTATGGGCAAGAGACCCAGTACTTC.

This clonotype appeared a few times. This rearrangement joins TRBV20-1 to TRBJ1-4; 9 nucleotides match TRBD1. Germline lookup yields CDR1 DFQATT and CDR2 SNEGSKA (reference sequence). This CDR3 has 12 residues. The CDR3 DNA sequence: TGCAGCGTACAGGGGGCCGGTGAAAAACTGTTTTTT. It yields the protein CSVQGAGEKLFF.

CDR3 nucleotides: TGTGCCAGCAGCTTAGCCCCAGGGGGCGCCTATGGCTACACCTTC. This gives the protein CASSLAPGGAYGYTF. The V and J genes are TRBV7-2 and TRBJ1-2, with TRBD1 matching 8 bases. Germline-derived CDR1 and CDR2 are SGHTA and FQGNSA. CDR3 length equals 15 residues. The junction had 4 bases not matched to a gene; V was cut back by 0 bases and J by 4 bases.

The chain employs TRBV29-1 and TRBJ1-3, with a weak D call TRBD1 (6 bases). The CDR3 totals 14 residues. V was pared by 6 bases and J by 2 bases, with 14 bases between. Looked up from germline, CDR1 is SQVTM and CDR2 is ANQGSEA. As DNA, the CDR3 is TGCAGCGTCGGATACAGGGAGACTGGAAACACCATATATTTT. Protein sequence: CSVGYRETGNTIYF.

The rearrangement joins TRBV10-3 to TRBJ2-1, with 8 bases lining up with TRBD2. This CDR3 comprises 17 residues. V dropped 0 bases and J dropped 4; count of bases not matched to a gene: 8. The germline CDR1 and CDR2 sequences are ENHRY and SYGVKD. The CDR3, as DNA: TGTGCCATCAGTGAGTCTTTGGGAGCGGGAGTTTACAATGAGCAGTTCTTC. Its translation: CAISESLGAGVYNEQFF.

This clonotype has at least ten counts. The genes are TRBV6-2 or TRBV6-3 and TRBJ2-3; TRBD2 is a possible D gene (5 bases). Deletions cut 0 bases from V and 5 bases from J, with 9 bases between. The germline gives CDR1 MNHEY, CDR2 SVGEGT. There are 14 residues in the CDR3. CDR3 sequence: CASSYSLRGDTQYF. In DNA form, the CDR3 reads TGTGCCAGCAGTTACTCGCTCCGGGGAGATACGCAGTATTTT.

This clonotype was seen a few times. V and J are TRBV2 and TRBJ2-1; D is undetermined. Trimming cost V 4 bases and J 7 bases, with 5 bases left between them. Germline-derived CDR1 and CDR2 are SNHLY and FYNNEI. The CDR3 has 11 residues. The CDR3 loop is CASSGMNEQFF. The CDR3 coding sequence is TGTGCCAGCAGTGGGATGAATGAGCAGTTCTTC.

This clonotype was detected only a few times. This CDR3 reads CASSQETHIQYF. The CDR3 DNA is TGCGCCAGCAGCCAAGAAACCCACATTCAGTACTTC. V and J are TRBV4-1 and TRBJ2-4; D gene unclear. Germline lookup yields CDR1 MGHRA and CDR2 YSYEKL. V lost 0 bases, J lost 8 bases, and 5 bases lay in between. CDR3 length equals 12 residues.

In this sample, this clonotype turned up a few times. The chain couples TRBV5-4 to TRBJ1-2; the D is unclear. Germline CDR1 and CDR2: SGHNT and YYREEE (reference sequence). V lost 4 bases, J lost 4 bases, and 17 bases lay in between. The CDR3 runs to 15 residues. The CDR3 protein is CASSRTTGRTYGYTF. The CDR3 region has the DNA TGTGCCAGCAGCCGGACCACCGGGAGAACCTATGGCTACACCTTC.

This chain connects TRBV29-1 to TRBJ2-7; maybe TRBD1 (5 bases). The CDR3 contains 12 residues. V was trimmed by 1 base and J by 5 bases, leaving 9 bases between them. CDR1 SQVTM and CDR2 ANQGSEA come from the germline V gene. The CDR3 DNA is TGCAGCGTTGAAGGGACAACAAACGAGCAGTACTTC. Translated: CSVEGTTNEQYF.

The table lists this clonotype with many counts. The J gene is TRBJ2-1, the V gene TRBV19, with 7 bases lining up with TRBD2. This CDR3 spans 16 amino acids. Germline values: CDR1 LNHDA, CDR2 SQIVND (reference sequence). Trimming cost V 4 bases and J 1 base; bases outside gene matches: 7. For the CDR3, the DNA is TGTGCCAGTAGTAGAAGCGGGACGCCATCCTACAATGAGCAGTTCTTC. It codes for CASSRSGTPSYNEQFF.

The chain combines TRBV5-1 with TRBJ2-7, with TRBD1 identical over 9 bases. There are 12 residues in the CDR3. CDR1 and CDR2 from the germline V gene are SGHRS and YFSETQ. With V trimmed by 9 bases and J by 6 bases, 7 bases remained unmatched. The CDR3 spells CAIRTGEGEQYF. The DNA for the CDR3 is TGCGCCATCCGGACAGGGGAAGGCGAGCAGTACTTC.

The sample holds a few counts of this clonotype. DNA for the CDR3: TGCAGCGCGACAGGGGCGGATGAGCAGTTCTTC. Protein sequence: CSATGADEQFF. The chain employs TRBV29-1 and TRBJ2-1; 8 bases align to TRBD1. Germline-derived CDR1 and CDR2 are SQVTM and ANQGSEA. The CDR3 runs to 11 residues. Trimming took 7 bases from V and 8 from J; bases not matched to a gene: 4.

This clonotype turned up a few times. The chain joins TRBV10-3 to TRBJ1-2, with a tentative D call TRBD1 (5 bases). CDR1 is ENHRY, CDR2 SYGVKD, per germline. Between the trimmed V and J ends, which lost 2 bases and 8 bases, there was a span of 9 bases. The CDR3 covers 12 residues. The CDR3 here is CAISEGAGGYTF. The DNA of the CDR3 is TGTGCCATCAGTGAGGGGGCTGGGGGCTACACCTTC.

This clonotype was observed at least ten times. The V and J genes are TRBV7-2 and TRBJ2-1, with 7 positions matching TRBD2. CDR3 length equals 14 residues. Per germline, CDR1 SGHTA and CDR2 FQGNSA. V shed 7 bases and J 1 base; nucleotides not matched to a gene: 4. In DNA, the CDR3 is TGTGCCAGCACCGATAGCGGGTCCTACAATGAGCAGTTCTTC. Its protein product is CASTDSGSYNEQFF.

The genes are TRBV20-1 and TRBJ1-5; D unclear. V lost 3 bases and J lost 3, with 15 bases in between. The germline V gene encodes CDR1 DFQATT and CDR2 SNEGSKA (reference sequence). CDR3 length: 15 residues. The CDR3 spells CSASVAADPNQPQHF. The DNA of the CDR3 is TGCAGTGCTAGCGTGGCAGCGGACCCCAATCAGCCCCAGCATTTT.

This clonotype was counted many times. The gene calls are TRBV20-1 and TRBJ2-4, with D perhaps given as TRBD1 or TRBD2 (6 bases each). This CDR3 is 14 amino acids long. Germline-derived CDR1 and CDR2 are DFQATT and SNEGSKA (reference sequence). Trimming took off 6 bases at V and 3 bases at J, with 15 bases between the two ends. CDR3 region: CSATSGEVKNIQYF. DNA of the CDR3: TGCAGTGCGACTTCAGGGGAGGTCAAAAACATTCAGTACTTC.